In its sample, the clone carrying this T cell receptor beta chain was seen a few times. This sample is part of a study of human T cells and chemical hapten exposure. TCRdb re-called the RACE reads with MiXCR, one entry per CDR3 protein. The sample consists of roughly 250,000 distinct CDR3 sequences, about 9% of them appearing once. The CDR3 runs 16 residues. With V trimmed by 6 bases and J by 5 bases, 7 bases remained unmatched. The germline V gene has CDR1 MGHRA and CDR2 YSYEKL. The time point denotes: pre-sensitization, week 0. Treatment here: therapeutic diphenylcyclopropenone sensitization with weekly scalp DPC.

This chain uses TRBV4-1 with TRBJ2-2; TRBD2 matches 12 bases. Source: whole blood, taken in connection with sensitization to the hapten diphenylcyclopropenone (DPC). The sequence was collected from a woman aged 40 to 50 with alopecia areata. Some clones in this sample may be carry-over from other donors' samples. CDR3 protein: CASSTTSGRLTGELFF. The CDR3 DNA reads as TGCGCCAGCAGTACTACTAGCGGGAGGTTGACCGGGGAGCTGTTTTTT.